The table lists the clone carrying this T cell receptor (beta chain) with many counts. Trimming stripped 4 bases from V and 4 bases from J, with 13 bases between. This CDR3 region has 14 residues. Germline CDR1 is SGHRS and CDR2 is YFSETQ. The TCR beta CDR3 regions underwent amplification using RNA transcripts as the source. HTBI primers were employed in a first-round RT-PCR of the TCR CDR3. TCRdb passed the multiplex PCR reads through MiXCR, listing each CDR3 protein once. The top ten hold 3.5% to 4% of the sample, which has under 650,000 distinct CDR3 sequences, roughly 15% seen once. This entry belongs to a study of T cells in Graves' hyperthyroidism and ophthalmopathy. The wider study: Peripheral blood sampling occurred at initial diagnosis, before any treatment.

The V call is TRBV5-1, the J call TRBJ2-3; D is ambiguous. The sequenced sample was blood. The TCR comes from a woman aged 30 to 39 with Graves' hyperthyroidism. CDR3 amino acids: CASSTGLVADTQYF. As DNA, the CDR3 is TGCGCCAGCAGCACCGGTTTGGTGGCAGATACGCAGTATTTT. The whole variable domain, remainder taken from reference TRBV5-1 and TRBJ2-3, is KAGVTQTPRYLIKTRGQQVTLSCSPISGHRSVSWYQQTPGQGLQFLFEYFSETQRNKGNFPGRFSGRQFSNSRSEMNVSTLELGDSALYLCASSTGLVADTQYFGPGTRLTVL.